Sequencing of this T cell receptor (beta chain) was carried out in a study of T cell repertoires in cytomegalovirus infection. Study background: From public TCR beta signatures came an indication of both CMV infection and matching HLA type. Study observations and caveats: The study found HLA-C-restricted CMV-specific TCR beta clonotypes dominating the ex vivo response. Summed frequency of public TCR beta families distinguished CMV carriers with the relevant HLA.

TCRdb re-analysed the reads in MiXCR, keeping a single row per CDR3 protein. Of fewer than 700,000 distinct CDR3 sequences in the sample, about 24% are singletons; the top ten hold 6.5% to 10%. The germline V gene has CDR1 SQVTM and CDR2 ANQGSEA. This CDR3 is 16 amino acids long. V was cut by 5 bases and J by 0 bases, with 18 bases left in between. Concerning this clonotype itself: What it recognizes is unknown.

The chain has TRBV29-1 and TRBJ2-3; D is unresolved. The sample comprised CD8+ T cells from PBMCs. The sequence was obtained from a human donor in good health (CMV status not recorded). Some clones in this sample may be carry-over from other donors' samples. CDR3 region: CSVRTARHLSTDTQYF. The CDR3 DNA reads TGCAGCGTTCGGACGGCTCGTCATTTAAGCACAGATACGCAGTATTTT.